The source of this T cell receptor (beta chain) is a study of early T cells in non-severe SARS-CoV-2 infection. This clonotype was observed many times. The antigen remains unidentified. Tagging with unique molecular identifiers was applied to individual cDNA molecules. TCRdb passed the 5' RACE reads through MiXCR, listing each CDR3 protein once. The sample holds under 60,000 distinct CDR3 sequences, 9.3% seen once. Germline V gene data show CDR1 as SNHLY and CDR2 as FYNNEI. The CDR3 spans 15 residues. After removal of 5 bases from V and 2 bases from J, the junction contained 6 bases not matched to a gene. Findings and limits, study-wide: Matching with VDJdb favored anti-spike CD8 responses (missing private and CD4 specificities).

V and J are TRBV2 and TRBJ2-7; 10 positions agree with TRBD1. The sequence derives from an adult who was a healthcare worker with PCR-confirmed SARS-CoV-2 infection or an uninfected control (not recorded which). Source material: whole blood. The CDR3 sequence: CASSPGQGETYEQYF. The CDR3 DNA is TGTGCCAGCAGTCCAGGACAGGGGGAGACCTACGAGCAGTACTTC.